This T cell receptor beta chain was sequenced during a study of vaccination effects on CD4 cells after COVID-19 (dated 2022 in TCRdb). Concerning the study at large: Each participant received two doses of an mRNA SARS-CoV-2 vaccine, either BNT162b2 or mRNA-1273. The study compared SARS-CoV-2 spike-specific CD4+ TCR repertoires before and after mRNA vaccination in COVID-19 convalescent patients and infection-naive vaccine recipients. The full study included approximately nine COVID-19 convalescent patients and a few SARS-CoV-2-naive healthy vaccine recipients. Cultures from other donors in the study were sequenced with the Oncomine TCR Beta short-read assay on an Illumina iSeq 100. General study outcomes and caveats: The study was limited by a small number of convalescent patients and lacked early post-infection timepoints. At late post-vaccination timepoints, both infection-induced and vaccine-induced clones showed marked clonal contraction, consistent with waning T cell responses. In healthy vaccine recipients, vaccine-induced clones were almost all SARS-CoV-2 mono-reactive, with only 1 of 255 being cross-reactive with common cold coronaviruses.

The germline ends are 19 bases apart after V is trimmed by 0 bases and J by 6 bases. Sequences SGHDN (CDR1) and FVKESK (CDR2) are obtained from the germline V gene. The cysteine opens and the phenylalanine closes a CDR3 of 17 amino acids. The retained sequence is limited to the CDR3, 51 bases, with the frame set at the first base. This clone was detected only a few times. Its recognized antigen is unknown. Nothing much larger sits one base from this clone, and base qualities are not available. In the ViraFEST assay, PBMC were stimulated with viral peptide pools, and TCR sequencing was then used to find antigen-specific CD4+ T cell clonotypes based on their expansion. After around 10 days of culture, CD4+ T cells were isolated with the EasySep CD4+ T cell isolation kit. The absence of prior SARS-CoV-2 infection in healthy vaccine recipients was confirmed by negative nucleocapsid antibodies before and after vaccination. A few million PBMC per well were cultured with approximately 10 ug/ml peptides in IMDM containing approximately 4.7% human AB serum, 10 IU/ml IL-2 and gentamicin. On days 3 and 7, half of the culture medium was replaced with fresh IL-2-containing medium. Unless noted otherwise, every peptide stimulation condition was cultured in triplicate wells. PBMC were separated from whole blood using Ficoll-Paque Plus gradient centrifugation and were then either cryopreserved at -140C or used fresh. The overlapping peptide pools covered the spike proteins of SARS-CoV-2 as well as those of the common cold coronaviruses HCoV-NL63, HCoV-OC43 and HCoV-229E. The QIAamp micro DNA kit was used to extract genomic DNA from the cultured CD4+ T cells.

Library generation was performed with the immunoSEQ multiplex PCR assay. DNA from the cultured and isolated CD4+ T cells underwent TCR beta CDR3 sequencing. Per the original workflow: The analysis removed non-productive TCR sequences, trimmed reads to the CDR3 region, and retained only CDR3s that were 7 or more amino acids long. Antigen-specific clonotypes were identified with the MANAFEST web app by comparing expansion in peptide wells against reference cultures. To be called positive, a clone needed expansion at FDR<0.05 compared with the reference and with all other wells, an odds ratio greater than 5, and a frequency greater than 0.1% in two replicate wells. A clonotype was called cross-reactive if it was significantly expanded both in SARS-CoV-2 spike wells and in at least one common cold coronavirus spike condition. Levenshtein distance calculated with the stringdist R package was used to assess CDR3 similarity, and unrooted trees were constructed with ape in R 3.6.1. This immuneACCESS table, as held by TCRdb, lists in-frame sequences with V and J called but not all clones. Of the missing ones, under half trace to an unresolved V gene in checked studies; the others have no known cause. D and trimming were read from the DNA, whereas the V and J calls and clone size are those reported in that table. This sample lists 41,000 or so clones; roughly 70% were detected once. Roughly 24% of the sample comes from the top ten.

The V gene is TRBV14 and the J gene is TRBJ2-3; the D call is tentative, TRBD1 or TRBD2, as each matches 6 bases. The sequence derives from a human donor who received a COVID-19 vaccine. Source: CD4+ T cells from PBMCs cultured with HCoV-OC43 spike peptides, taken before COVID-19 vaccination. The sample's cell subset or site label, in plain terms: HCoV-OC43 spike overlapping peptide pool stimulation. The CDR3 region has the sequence CASSQEWGLGTPDTQYF. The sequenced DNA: TGTGCCAGCAGCCAAGAGTGGGGGCTGGGGACTCCGGATACGCAGTATTTT.